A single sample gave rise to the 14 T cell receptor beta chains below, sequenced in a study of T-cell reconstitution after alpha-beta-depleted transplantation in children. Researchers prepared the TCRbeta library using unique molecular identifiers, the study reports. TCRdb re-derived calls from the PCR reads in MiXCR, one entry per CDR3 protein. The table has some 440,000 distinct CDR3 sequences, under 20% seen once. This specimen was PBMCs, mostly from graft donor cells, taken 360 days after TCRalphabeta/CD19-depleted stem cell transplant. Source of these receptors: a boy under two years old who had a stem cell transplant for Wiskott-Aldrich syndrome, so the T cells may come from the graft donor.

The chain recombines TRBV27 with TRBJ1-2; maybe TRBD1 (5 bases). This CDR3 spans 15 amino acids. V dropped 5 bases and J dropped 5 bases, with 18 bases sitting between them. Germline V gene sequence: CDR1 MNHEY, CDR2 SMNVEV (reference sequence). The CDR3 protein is CASSPRAAQIYGYTF. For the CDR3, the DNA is TGTGCCAGCAGTCCCAGGGCTGCACAAATATATGGCTACACCTTC.

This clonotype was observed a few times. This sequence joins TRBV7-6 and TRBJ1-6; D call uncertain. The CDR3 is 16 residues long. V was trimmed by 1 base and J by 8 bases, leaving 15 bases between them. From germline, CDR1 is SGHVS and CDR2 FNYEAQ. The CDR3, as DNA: TGTGCCAGCAGCTTAGTAGGGCGTGTATTTGATTCACCCCTCCACTTT. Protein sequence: CASSLVGRVFDSPLHF.

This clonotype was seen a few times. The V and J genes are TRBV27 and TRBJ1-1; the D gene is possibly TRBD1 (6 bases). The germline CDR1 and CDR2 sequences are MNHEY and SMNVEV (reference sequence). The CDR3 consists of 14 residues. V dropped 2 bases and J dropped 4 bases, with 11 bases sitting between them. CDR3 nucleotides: TGTGCCAGCAGTTTAGGGGCAGGGGTCACTGAAGCTTTCTTT. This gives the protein CASSLGAGVTEAFF.

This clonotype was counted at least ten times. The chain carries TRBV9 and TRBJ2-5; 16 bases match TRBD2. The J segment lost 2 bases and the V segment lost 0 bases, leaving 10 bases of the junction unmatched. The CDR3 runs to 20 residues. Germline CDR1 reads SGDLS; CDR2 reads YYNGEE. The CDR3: CASSVGAGTSGRALQETQYF. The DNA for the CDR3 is TGTGCCAGCAGCGTAGGGGCTGGGACTAGCGGGAGGGCCCTTCAAGAGACCCAGTACTTC.

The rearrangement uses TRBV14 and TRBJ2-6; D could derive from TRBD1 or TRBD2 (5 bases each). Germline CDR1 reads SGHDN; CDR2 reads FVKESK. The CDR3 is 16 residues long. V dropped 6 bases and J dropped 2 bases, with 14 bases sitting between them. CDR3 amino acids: CASRPMRGAGANVLTF. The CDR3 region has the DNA TGTGCCAGCAGACCCATGAGGGGCGCTGGGGCCAACGTCCTGACTTTC.

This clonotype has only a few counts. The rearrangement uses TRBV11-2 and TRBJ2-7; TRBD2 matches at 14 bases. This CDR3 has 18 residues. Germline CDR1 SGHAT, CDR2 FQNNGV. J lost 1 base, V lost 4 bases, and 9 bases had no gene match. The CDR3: CASSSRTSGRPFSYEQYF. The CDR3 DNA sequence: TGTGCCAGCAGCTCCCGGACTAGCGGGAGGCCCTTTTCCTACGAGCAGTACTTC.

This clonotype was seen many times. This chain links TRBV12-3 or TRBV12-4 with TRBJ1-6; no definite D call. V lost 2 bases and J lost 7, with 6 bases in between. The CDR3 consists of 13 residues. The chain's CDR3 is CASSLQGNSPLHF. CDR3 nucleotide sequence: TGTGCCAGCAGTTTACAAGGAAATTCACCCCTCCACTTT.

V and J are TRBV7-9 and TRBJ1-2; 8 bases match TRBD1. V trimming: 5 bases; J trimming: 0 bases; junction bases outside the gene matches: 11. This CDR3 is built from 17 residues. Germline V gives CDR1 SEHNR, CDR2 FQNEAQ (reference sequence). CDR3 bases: TGTGCCAGCAGCCAAGGGGAGACAGGGGCCGCTAACTATGGCTACACCTTC. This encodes CASSQGETGAANYGYTF.

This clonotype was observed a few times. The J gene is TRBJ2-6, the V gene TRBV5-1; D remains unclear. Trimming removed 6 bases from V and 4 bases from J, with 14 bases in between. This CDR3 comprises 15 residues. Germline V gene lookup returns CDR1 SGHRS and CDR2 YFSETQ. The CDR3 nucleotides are TGCGCCAGCACCGACGACCGCCAGGGGGCCAACGTCCTGACTTTC. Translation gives CASTDDRQGANVLTF.

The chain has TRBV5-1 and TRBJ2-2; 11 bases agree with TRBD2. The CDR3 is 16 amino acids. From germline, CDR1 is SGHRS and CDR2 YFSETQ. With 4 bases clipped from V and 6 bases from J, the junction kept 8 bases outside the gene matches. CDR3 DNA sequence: TGCGCCAGCAGCCGTAGGACTAGCGGGCTAGCCGGGGAGCTGTTTTTT. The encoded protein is CASSRRTSGLAGELFF.

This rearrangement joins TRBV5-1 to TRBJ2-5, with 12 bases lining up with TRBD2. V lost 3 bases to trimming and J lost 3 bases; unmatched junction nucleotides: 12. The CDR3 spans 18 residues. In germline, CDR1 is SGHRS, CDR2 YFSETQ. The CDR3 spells CASSWKETSGREKETQYF. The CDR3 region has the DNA TGCGCCAGCAGCTGGAAAGAGACTAGCGGGAGAGAAAAAGAGACCCAGTACTTC.

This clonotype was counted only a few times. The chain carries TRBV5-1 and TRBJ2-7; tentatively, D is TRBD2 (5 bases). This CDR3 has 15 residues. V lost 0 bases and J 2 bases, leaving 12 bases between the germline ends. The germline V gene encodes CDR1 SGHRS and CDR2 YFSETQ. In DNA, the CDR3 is TGCGCCAGCAGCTTGGAGGGCAGGAGGACCTACGAGCAGTACTTC. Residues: CASSLEGRRTYEQYF.

This CDR3 reads CAISESFGPVEGTQYF. The CDR3 nucleotides are TGTGCCATCAGTGAGTCCTTTGGTCCCGTTGAGGGGACCCAGTACTTC. The chain recombines TRBV10-3 with TRBJ2-5, with D perhaps matching TRBD2 (5 bases). The V gene lost 0 bases and the J gene lost 7 bases, with 18 bases spanning the gap. CDR3 length equals 16 residues. Germline CDR1 is ENHRY and CDR2 is SYGVKD.

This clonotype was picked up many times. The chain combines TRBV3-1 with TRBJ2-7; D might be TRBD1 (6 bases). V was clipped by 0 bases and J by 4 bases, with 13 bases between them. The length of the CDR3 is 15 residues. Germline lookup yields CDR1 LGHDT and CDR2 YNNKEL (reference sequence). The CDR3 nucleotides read TGTGCCAGCAGCCAAGAACGGGTCAGGGGTTACGAGCAGTACTTC. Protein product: CASSQERVRGYEQYF.